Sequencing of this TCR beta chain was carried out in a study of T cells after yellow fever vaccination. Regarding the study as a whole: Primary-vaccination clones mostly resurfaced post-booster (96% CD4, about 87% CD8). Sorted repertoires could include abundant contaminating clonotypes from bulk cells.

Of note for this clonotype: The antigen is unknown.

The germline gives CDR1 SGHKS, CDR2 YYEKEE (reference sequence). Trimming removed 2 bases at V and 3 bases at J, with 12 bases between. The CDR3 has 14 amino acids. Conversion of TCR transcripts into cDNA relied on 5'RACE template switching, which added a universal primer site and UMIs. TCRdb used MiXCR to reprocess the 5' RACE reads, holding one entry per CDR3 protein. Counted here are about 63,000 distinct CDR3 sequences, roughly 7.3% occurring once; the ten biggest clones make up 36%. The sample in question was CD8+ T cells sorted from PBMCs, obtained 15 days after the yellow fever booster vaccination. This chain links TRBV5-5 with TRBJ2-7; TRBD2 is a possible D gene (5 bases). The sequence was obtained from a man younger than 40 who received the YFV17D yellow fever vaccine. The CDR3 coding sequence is TGTGCCAGCAGCTTATATTTCAGCGGCTACGAGCAGTACTTC. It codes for CASSLYFSGYEQYF.